The 5 T cell receptor beta chains below come from one sample, sequenced in a study of blood T cell repertoires in COVID-19. The method was immunoSEQ multiplex PCR; TCRdb's version includes in-frame clones alone and lacks a portion of them. The sample holds over 100,000 clones, around 88% seen once. Sequencing input: peripheral blood. The receptors shown here come from a man between 50 and 59 years old with acute or convalescent COVID-19.

The V call is TRBV5-1, the J call TRBJ2-1; 8 bases line up with TRBD1. CDR3 length: 11 amino acids. J gave up 13 bases and V 4 bases, and 4 bases lay outside the gene matches. CDR1 is SGHRS and CDR2 is YFSETQ in the germline V gene. The CDR3 sequence: CASSPGQAQFF. In DNA form, the CDR3 reads TGCGCCAGCAGCCCGGGACAGGCCCAGTTCTTC.

The CDR3 loop reads CASRGGLGRNTEAFF. DNA of the CDR3: TGTGCCAGCAGGGGGGGGCTCGGGCGGAACACTGAAGCTTTCTTT. V is TRBV3-1 (or the pseudogene TRBV3-2) and J is TRBJ1-1; TRBD1 is a possible D gene (6 bases). This CDR3 region has 15 residues. CDR1 LGHDT and CDR2 YNNKEL come from the germline V gene (reference sequence). V was clipped by 6 bases and J by 1 base, with 15 bases between them.

This sequence joins TRBV6-2 or TRBV6-3 and TRBJ1-6, with D possibly TRBD1 on 6 matching bases. The germline CDR1 and CDR2 sequences are MNHEY and SVGEGT. V was clipped by 6 bases and J by 8 bases, with 14 bases between them. This CDR3 is built from 14 residues. The CDR3 DNA is TGTGCCAGCAGCCCCGGGACACAATATTCACCCCTCCACTTT. It specifies CASSPGTQYSPLHF.

In this sample, this clone turned up once. The chain links TRBV28 to TRBJ1-1, with TRBD1 identical over 10 bases. Germline V CDR1 and CDR2: MDHEN, SYDVKM. Trimming removed 5 bases from V and 4 bases from J; junction bases left unmatched: 10. The CDR3 spans 16 residues. The CDR3 here is CASSPGTGVLGTEAFF. Written as DNA, the CDR3 is TGTGCCAGCAGTCCCGGGACAGGGGTGTTGGGCACTGAAGCTTTCTTT.

The CDR3 reads CASSLQGTNTEAFF. The DNA of the CDR3 is TGTGCCAGCAGCCTGCAGGGGACCAACACTGAAGCTTTCTTT. The gene calls are TRBV7-3 and TRBJ1-1, with D perhaps TRBD1 (6 bases). V lost 5 bases, J lost 2 bases, and 12 bases lay in between. Germline V gene lookup returns CDR1 SGHTA and CDR2 FQGTGA. The CDR3 has 14 amino acids.